The 5 T cell receptor beta chains reported below all come from one sample, sequenced in a study of control samples from healthy donors and cancer patients. Using immunoSEQ multiplex PCR, the repertoire was profiled, and TCRdb retains in-frame clones only, with some absent. The sample consists of 140,000 to 150,000 clones, 80% to 95% of them appearing once. The sample was blood. These TCRs come from a man younger than 35 in good health.

V gene TRBV19 combines with J gene TRBJ1-2; TRBD1 is a possible D gene (6 bases). This CDR3 is built from 14 residues. The V gene lost 1 base and the J gene lost 4 bases, with 10 bases spanning the gap. Per germline, CDR1 LNHDA and CDR2 SQIVND (reference sequence). The CDR3 DNA reads TGTGCCAGTAGTATAGGCACAGGGTTCTATGGCTACACCTTC. Its protein product is CASSIGTGFYGYTF.

The J gene is TRBJ2-3, the V gene TRBV29-1; D gene ambiguous. Germline V gene lookup returns CDR1 SQVTM and CDR2 ANQGSEA. V lost 5 bases to trimming and J lost 0 bases, with 12 bases between them. CDR3 length equals 14 residues. The CDR3 DNA is TGCAGCGTTACGACAACTGCTAGCACAGATACGCAGTATTTT. This gives the protein CSVTTTASTDTQYF.

The CDR3 region is CASTLRGTGGSQPQHF. The CDR3 nucleotides read TGTGCCAGCACCCTCCGGGGAACAGGGGGCAGTCAGCCCCAGCATTTT. The chain combines TRBV7-2 with TRBJ1-5; 9 bases are a match to TRBD1. Unmatched junction bases numbered 13, after V lost 7 bases and J lost 6 bases. CDR1 is SGHTA, CDR2 FQGNSA, per germline. There are 16 residues in the CDR3.

This chain connects TRBV5-4 to TRBJ1-1; D may be TRBD1 (5 bases). V lost 3 bases, J lost 3 bases, and 9 bases lay in between. The CDR3 runs to 13 residues. Germline CDR1 and CDR2: SGHNT and YYREEE (reference sequence). The CDR3 nucleotides are TGTGCCAGCAGCTATTCAGGGTACACTGAAGCTTTCTTT. Its protein product is CASSYSGYTEAFF.

The rearrangement uses TRBV4-1 and TRBJ2-7; D gene unclear. Looked up from germline, CDR1 is MGHRA and CDR2 is YSYEKL. Trimming removed 3 bases from V and 2 bases from J, with 14 bases in between. CDR3 length: 15 amino acids. CDR3 sequence: CASSQTRGEAYEQYF. CDR3 coding DNA: TGCGCCAGCAGCCAGACGCGAGGAGAGGCCTACGAGCAGTACTTC.